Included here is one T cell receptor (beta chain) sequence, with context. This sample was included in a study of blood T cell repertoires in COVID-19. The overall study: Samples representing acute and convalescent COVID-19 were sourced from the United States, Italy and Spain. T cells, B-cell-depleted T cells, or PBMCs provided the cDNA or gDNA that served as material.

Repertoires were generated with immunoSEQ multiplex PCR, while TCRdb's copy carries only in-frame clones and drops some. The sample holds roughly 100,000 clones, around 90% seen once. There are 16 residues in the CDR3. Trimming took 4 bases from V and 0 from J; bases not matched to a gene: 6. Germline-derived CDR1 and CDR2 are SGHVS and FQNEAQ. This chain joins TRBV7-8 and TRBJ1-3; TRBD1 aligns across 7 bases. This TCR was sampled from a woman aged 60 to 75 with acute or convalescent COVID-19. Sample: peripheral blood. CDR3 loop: CASSSYRGLSGNTIYF. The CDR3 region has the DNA TGTGCCAGCAGCTCCTACAGGGGTCTCTCTGGAAACACCATATATTTT.